The clone carrying this T cell receptor (beta chain) was detected ten times or more. Its antigen is as yet unknown. This sample was taken from a study of CD8+CD57+ T cells in acquired aplastic anemia. Overall study context: The DNA of sorted CD4+ and CD8+ cells averaged about 3 ug. Findings of the study overall: Levels of CD8+ Simpson's diversity were not significantly distinct in patients versus controls.

Genomic DNA provided the template from which TCR beta VDJ and CDR3 profiles were obtained. TCRdb redid the calling of the reads with MiXCR, one entry per CDR3 protein. The sample has some 210,000 distinct CDR3 sequences, around 60% seen once. The sequenced sample was sorted CD4+, CD8+, or CD8+CD57+ T cells (not recorded which) from PBMCs. The TCR was taken from a human donor in good health.

CDR3 residues: CASSVADRYTF. In DNA, the CDR3 is TGTGCCAGCAGCGTAGCGGACAGGTACACCTTC. The chain combines TRBV9 with TRBJ1-2; 7 bases match TRBD1. The CDR3 covers 11 residues. V lost 0 bases and J lost 11; bases outside the gene matches: 1. Germline CDR1 and CDR2: SGDLS and YYNGEE.